One sample yielded the 21 T cell receptor beta chains listed below, sequenced in a study of control samples from healthy donors and cancer patients. TCRdb's table, derived via immunoSEQ multiplex PCR, lists solely in-frame clones and lacks some. Here the sample spans 260,000 or so clones, around 79% being singletons. The sequencing input was PBMCs. These receptors came from a woman aged 60-75 years with lung cancer.

This chain connects TRBV6-1 to TRBJ1-3; D call uncertain. Germline lookup yields CDR1 MNHNS and CDR2 SASEGT. Trimming cost V 0 bases and J 0 bases, with 6 bases left between them. The CDR3 spans 15 residues. The CDR3 coding sequence is TGTGCCAGCAGTGAAGCCTCGTACTCTGGAAACACCATATATTTT. Amino acids: CASSEASYSGNTIYF.

The chain combines TRBV18 with TRBJ1-6, with TRBD1 matching 9 bases. Trimming at V came to 6 bases and at J to 9 bases, leaving 12 bases not matched to a gene. Germline V lookup: CDR1 KGHSH, CDR2 LQKENI. The CDR3 runs 16 residues. CDR3 sequence (DNA): TGTGCCAGCTCCCCTGCGAGGACAGGGGAAGGTTCACCCCTCCACTTT. It is translated as CASSPARTGEGSPLHF. Looking up the rest from reference TRBV18 and TRBJ1-6 gives the full variable domain: NAGVMQNPRHLVRRRGQEARLRCSPMKGHSHVYWYRQLPEEGLKFMVYLQKENIIDESGMPKERFSAEFPKEGPSILRIQQVVRGDSAAYFCASSPARTGEGSPLHFGNGTRLTVT.

The V call is TRBV9, the J call TRBJ2-2; TRBD2 agrees at 10 bases. In germline, CDR1 is SGDLS, CDR2 YYNGEE. This CDR3 spans 19 amino acids. Trimming removed 4 bases from V and 5 bases from J; junction bases left unmatched: 17. The CDR3, as DNA: TGTGCCAGCAGCCCCCGTGGTAGCGGGGGGAACGTTCGGACCGGGGAGCTGTTTTTT. Protein: CASSPRGSGGNVRTGELFF. The whole variable domain, remainder taken from reference TRBV9 and TRBJ2-2, is DSGVTQTPKHLITATGQRVTLRCSPRSGDLSVYWYQQSLDQGLQFLIQYYNGEERAKGNILERFSAQQFPDLHSELNLSSLELGDSALYFCASSPRGSGGNVRTGELFFGEGSRLTVL.

The chain links TRBV6-5 to TRBJ2-2; D is possibly TRBD1 (6 bases). Trimming took off 8 bases at V and 4 bases at J, with 17 bases between the two ends. In germline, CDR1 is MNHEY, CDR2 SVGAGI. CDR3 length equals 15 residues. CDR3 region: CASFSPGEGTGELFF. The CDR3 nucleotides are TGTGCCAGCTTCTCCCCAGGGGAAGGCACCGGGGAGCTGTTTTTT.

The J gene is TRBJ1-1, the V gene TRBV2; D is uncertain. CDR3 size: 13 residues. V lost 2 bases, J lost 3 bases, and 7 bases lay in between. The V gene's germline CDR1 is SNHLY and CDR2 FYNNEI. As DNA, the CDR3 is TGTGCCAGCAGTGAACGGGAGTACACTGAAGCTTTCTTT. Translation gives CASSEREYTEAFF.

The rearrangement links TRBV6-5 to TRBJ1-6; perhaps TRBD1 as D (6 bases). This CDR3 comprises 15 residues. Germline-derived CDR1 and CDR2 are MNHEY and SVGAGI. Trimming cost V 6 bases and J 9 bases, with 18 bases left between them. This CDR3 reads CASRGAQWGSSPLHF. The CDR3 DNA reads TGTGCCAGCAGGGGGGCACAATGGGGGAGTTCACCCCTCCACTTT.

The gene calls are TRBV6-5 and TRBJ2-7; D may be TRBD2 (6 bases). Trimming took off 6 bases at V and 4 bases at J, with 7 bases between the two ends. Germline assignment: CDR1 MNHEY and CDR2 SVGAGI. The CDR3 consists of 11 residues. In DNA form, the CDR3 reads TGTGCCAGCAGCCGGGGGTACGAGCAGTACTTC. Its protein is CASSRGYEQYF.

V usage is TRBV4-1 and J usage is TRBJ1-5; 9 nucleotides align to TRBD1. The CDR3 runs 14 residues. The germline gives CDR1 MGHRA, CDR2 YSYEKL. V was pared by 1 base and J by 6 bases, with 1 base of the junction left unmatched. CDR3: CASSQGQGVQPQHF. The CDR3 DNA is TGCGCCAGCAGCCAAGGACAGGGGGTTCAGCCCCAGCATTTT.

This clone appeared a few times. Written as DNA, the CDR3 is TGTGCCAGCAGGAGGGACAGCACCTACGAGCAGTACTTC. Encoded protein: CASRRDSTYEQYF. The chain is built from TRBV2 and TRBJ2-7; 7 positions agree with TRBD1. Germline trimming cut 6 bases from V and 2 bases from J; bases unmatched to any gene: 4. This CDR3 region has 13 residues. The germline gives CDR1 SNHLY, CDR2 FYNNEI. Filled out from reference TRBV2 and TRBJ2-7, the complete variable domain reads EPEVTQTPSHQVTQMGQEVILRCVPISNHLYFYWYRQILGQKVEFLVSFYNNEISEKSEIFDDQFSVERPDGSNFTLKIRSTKLEDSAMYFCASRRDSTYEQYFGPGTRLTVT.

The chain uses TRBV5-4 and TRBJ2-7, with 12 bases identical to TRBD1. Germline values: CDR1 SGHNT, CDR2 YYREEE (reference sequence). J was trimmed by 7 bases and V by 2 bases; bases with no gene match: 7. This CDR3 is 15 amino acids long. In nucleotides, the CDR3 is TGTGCCAGCAGCTTACCGGGACAGGGGGCGCAGGAGCAGTACTTC. Protein: CASSLPGQGAQEQYF.

This clone appeared a few times. The chain combines TRBV24-1 with TRBJ2-3, with TRBD1 matching 9 bases. The CDR3 loop spans 16 amino acids. The V and J ends lost 2 bases and 5 bases, in that order; junction bases with no gene match: 7. Germline loops: CDR1 KGHDR, CDR2 SFDVKD. The CDR3 sequence: CATSDSNRGRGDTQYF. For the CDR3, the DNA is TGTGCCACCAGTGATTCGAACAGGGGGCGCGGAGATACGCAGTATTTT.

The rearrangement uses TRBV19 and TRBJ1-5; 9 bases fit TRBD1. The CDR3 has 16 amino acids. CDR1 LNHDA and CDR2 SQIVND come from the germline V gene (reference sequence). Losses at the gene ends were 4 bases for V and 2 bases for J; bases not matched to a gene: 6. CDR3 region: CASSRDRVEGNQPQHF. CDR3 nucleotide sequence: TGTGCCAGTAGTAGGGACAGGGTGGAGGGCAATCAGCCCCAGCATTTT.

The CDR3 sequence is CASSPGWENTEAFF. The CDR3 region has the DNA TGTGCCAGCAGCCCAGGGTGGGAGAACACTGAAGCTTTCTTT. The V gene is TRBV6-4, the J gene TRBJ1-1; tentative D call: TRBD1 (5 bases). V dropped 6 bases and J dropped 1 base, with 12 bases sitting between them. The CDR3 is 14 amino acids. Looked up from germline, CDR1 is MRHNA and CDR2 is SNTAGT.

This chain uses TRBV5-4 with TRBJ2-5; TRBD1 might be the D (6 bases). The germline gives CDR1 SGHNT, CDR2 YYREEE (reference sequence). This CDR3 is 14 amino acids long. Trimming shortened V by 2 bases and J by 1 base, and 9 bases separated the two germline ends. The CDR3 DNA reads as TGTGCCAGCAGCTTACAGGGTTTCCAAGAGACCCAGTACTTC. This sequence encodes CASSLQGFQETQYF.

The rearrangement links TRBV5-1 to TRBJ2-3; 10 bases agree with TRBD2. The CDR3 sequence is 16 residues long. Germline trimming cut 4 bases from V and 4 bases from J; bases unmatched to any gene: 9. CDR1 and CDR2 from the germline V gene are SGHRS and YFSETQ. The CDR3 loop is CASSNEPAGGADTQYF. CDR3 in DNA: TGCGCCAGCAGCAACGAACCAGCGGGAGGGGCAGATACGCAGTATTTT.

The rearrangement uses TRBV2 and TRBJ2-1, with 10 bases matching TRBD2. CDR1 and CDR2 from the germline V gene are SNHLY and FYNNEI. V gave up 2 bases and J gave up 6 bases; unmatched junction bases: 1. This CDR3 has 14 amino acids. CDR3 bases: TGTGCCAGCAGTGAACTAGCGGGAGTCAATGAGCAGTTCTTC. Residues: CASSELAGVNEQFF.

V is TRBV4-2 and J is TRBJ2-5; 11 bases line up with TRBD2. Trimming at V came to 2 bases and at J to 1 base, leaving 6 bases not matched to a gene. The CDR3 length is 17 residues. CDR1 LGHNA and CDR2 YNFKEQ come from the germline V gene. CDR3 coding DNA: TGTGCCAGCAGCCAATTCCCCGGGACTAGCGGCCAAGAGACCCAGTACTTC. This sequence encodes CASSQFPGTSGQETQYF.

The chain uses TRBV10-3 and TRBJ1-6; 8 bases are shared with TRBD1. Germline V gene data show CDR1 as ENHRY and CDR2 as SYGVKD. The CDR3 length is 11 residues. Trimming took 11 bases from V and 12 from J; bases not matched to a gene: 6. In nucleotides, the CDR3 is TGTGCCGGACAGGGTAAGGAACCCCTCCACTTT. The encoded protein is CAGQGKEPLHF.

V gene TRBV6-5 combines with J gene TRBJ1-6; D is ambiguous. Looked up from germline, CDR1 is MNHEY and CDR2 is SVGAGI. With 0 bases removed from V and 6 bases from J, the gap between germline ends came to 9 bases. The CDR3 has 15 amino acids. The CDR3 DNA follows: TGTGCCAGCAGTTACTCGATAGCTACTAATTCACCCCTCCACTTT. Translated, it gives CASSYSIATNSPLHF.

The genes are TRBV5-1 and TRBJ2-7, with D perhaps matching TRBD1 or TRBD2 (5 bases each). The CDR3 length is 14 residues. Germline V lookup: CDR1 SGHRS, CDR2 YFSETQ. V was pared by 3 bases and J by 4 bases, with 14 bases between. The CDR3 is CASSWGTYGYEQYF. The DNA of the CDR3 is TGCGCCAGCAGCTGGGGGACCTACGGATACGAGCAGTACTTC.

V and J are TRBV27 and TRBJ1-5; 10 positions match TRBD1. There are 16 residues in the CDR3. The V gene end was trimmed by 6 bases and the J gene end by 0 bases; junction bases not matched to a gene: 5. Germline CDR1 reads MNHEY; CDR2 reads SMNVEV (reference sequence). The CDR3 spells CASRKDRGFSNQPQHF. The DNA for the CDR3 is TGTGCCAGCAGGAAGGACAGGGGGTTTAGCAATCAGCCCCAGCATTTT.